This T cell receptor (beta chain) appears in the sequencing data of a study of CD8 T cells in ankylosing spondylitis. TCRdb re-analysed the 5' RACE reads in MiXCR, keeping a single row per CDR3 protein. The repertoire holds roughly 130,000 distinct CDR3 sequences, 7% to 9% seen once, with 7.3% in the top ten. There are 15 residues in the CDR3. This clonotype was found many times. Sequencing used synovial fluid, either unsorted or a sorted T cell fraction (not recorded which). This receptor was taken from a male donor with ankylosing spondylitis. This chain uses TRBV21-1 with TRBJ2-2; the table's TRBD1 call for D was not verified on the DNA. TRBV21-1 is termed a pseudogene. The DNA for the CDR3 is TGTGCCAGCAGCGCCGGGACAGGGTTCACTGGGGAGCTGTTTTTT. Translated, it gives CASSAGTGFTGELFF.